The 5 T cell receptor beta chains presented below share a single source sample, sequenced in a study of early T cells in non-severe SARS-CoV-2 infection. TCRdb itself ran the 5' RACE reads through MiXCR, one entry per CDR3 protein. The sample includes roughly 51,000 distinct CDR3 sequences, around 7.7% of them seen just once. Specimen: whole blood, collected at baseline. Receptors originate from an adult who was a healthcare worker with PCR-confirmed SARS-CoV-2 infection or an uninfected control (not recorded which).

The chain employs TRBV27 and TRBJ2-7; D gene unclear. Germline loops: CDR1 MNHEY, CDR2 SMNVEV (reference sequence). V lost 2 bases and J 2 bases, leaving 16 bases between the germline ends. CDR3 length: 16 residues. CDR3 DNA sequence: TGTGCCAGCAGTTTAGGCTTTCAGGCTCCGACCTACGAGCAGTACTTC. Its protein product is CASSLGFQAPTYEQYF.

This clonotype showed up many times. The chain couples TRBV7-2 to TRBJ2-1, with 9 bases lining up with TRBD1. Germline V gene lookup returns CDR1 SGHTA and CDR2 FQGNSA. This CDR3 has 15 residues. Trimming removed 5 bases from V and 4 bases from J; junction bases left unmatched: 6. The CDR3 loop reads CASSPRDRAYNEQFF. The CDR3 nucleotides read TGTGCCAGCAGCCCCCGGGACAGGGCGTACAATGAGCAGTTCTTC.

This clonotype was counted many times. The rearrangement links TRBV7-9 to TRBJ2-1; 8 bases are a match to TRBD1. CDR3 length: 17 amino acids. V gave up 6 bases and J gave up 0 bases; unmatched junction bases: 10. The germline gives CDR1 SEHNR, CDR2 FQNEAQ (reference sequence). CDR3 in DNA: TGTGCCAGCAGATTAAACAGGGGGACGAGCTCCTACAATGAGCAGTTCTTC. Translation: CASRLNRGTSSYNEQFF.

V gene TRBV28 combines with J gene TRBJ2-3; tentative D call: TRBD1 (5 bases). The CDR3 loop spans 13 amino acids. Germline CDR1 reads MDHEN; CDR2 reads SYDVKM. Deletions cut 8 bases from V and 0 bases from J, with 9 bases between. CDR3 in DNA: TGTGCCAGCCAGGGCGGTAGCACAGATACGCAGTATTTT. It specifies CASQGGSTDTQYF. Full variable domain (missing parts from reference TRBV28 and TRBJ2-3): DVKVTQSSRYLVKRTGEKVFLECVQDMDHENMFWYRQDPGLGLRLIYFSYDVKMKEKGDIPEGYSVSREKKERFSLILESASTNQTSMYLCASQGGSTDTQYFGPGTRLTVL.

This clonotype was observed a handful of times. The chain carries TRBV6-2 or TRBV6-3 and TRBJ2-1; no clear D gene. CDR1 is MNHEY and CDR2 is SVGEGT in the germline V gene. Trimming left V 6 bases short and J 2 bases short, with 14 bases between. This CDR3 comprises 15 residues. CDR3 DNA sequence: TGTGCCAGCAGCACCCCGGACCTTGCCTACAATGAGCAGTTCTTC. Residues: CASSTPDLAYNEQFF.